This TCR beta chain was sequenced for a study of STAT5B mutations in CD4+ large granular lymphocyte leukemia (dated 2022 in TCRdb). In the study overall: Among the healthy controls, the CDR3 'QG' motif was associated with a particular HLA allele. The study compared the TCRbeta repertoires of patients with CD4+ T-cell large granular lymphocyte leukemia against those of healthy blood donors. The purity of purified fractions was confirmed by flow cytometry on FACSCanto II or FACSVerse to exceed 95% among lymphocytes. What the work shows at the level of the full study, not this receptor alone: Main leukemic clonotypes were private to each patient, although about 25% appeared at low frequency in other patients' non-leukemic repertoires. Compared with healthy CD4+ repertoires, CD4-sorted patient repertoires appeared more clonal, and this difference remained even after the putative leukemic clones were removed. TRBV06-family usage was enriched among the top patient clones (8/27) compared with healthy controls (2/35). Data were not HLA-matched; higher clonality in CD4+ versus CD8+ T-LGLL could reflect the relatively small sample size.

The healthy controls were around 35 blood donors, and the buffy coats of these donors were supplied by the Finnish Red Cross blood service. All TCR-sequenced material derived from peripheral blood: patient blood samples and healthy donor buffy coats. Ficoll-Hypaque gradient centrifugation was used to isolate peripheral blood mononuclear cells. Magnetic purification was used to isolate CD4+ cells from the buffy coats of the healthy controls. The Gentra Puregene Cell and Tissue kit was used to extract genomic DNA, and a Qubit 2.0 fluorometer was used to measure the amount of genomic DNA. About this clone: This receptor's antigen is unknown. Per-base qualities were not stored, and no clone one base away is much larger.

Clipping removes 7 bases from V and 3 bases from J, with 13 as the unmatched junction base count. According to the germline V gene (reference sequence), CDR1 reads MNHEY and CDR2 reads SMNVEV. The CDR3 goes from the cysteine to the phenylalanine over 16 residues. This entry keeps only the CDR3 DNA: 48 bases, framed from base 1. The immunoSEQ assay at survey resolution was applied to genomic DNA for sequencing of TCRbeta rearrangements. In the source study's methods: A lowest detectable productive clonotype frequency of 2.59 x 10-5 was observed in the TCR sequencing data. Analyses included only productive TCRbeta rearrangements, meaning complete and in-frame sequences. Sample clonality was computed as Simpson clonality in the immunoSEQ Analyzer version 3.0. Based on frequency, clones were grouped as very rare, small, medium, large (1-20%) or hyperexpanded (>20%). Generation probabilities were estimated with OLGA 1.2.3, V-gene circos plots were made with VDJtools, specificities were searched in VDJdb, and CDR3 motifs were identified with GLIPH. Entries here come from immuneACCESS through TCRdb and include only in-frame sequences with V and J called. Some clones fail to appear in such tables; in the studies checked, an unresolved V gene covers under half of the shortfall, and the cause of the remainder is unknown. V and J calls and clone size are given by that table; D and trimming were obtained from the DNA. The sample yields tens of thousands of clones; roughly 79% were counted once. Of the sample, around 3.5% falls within the top ten clones.

The clonotype comes from a human donor in good health. The specimen was CD4+ T cells from blood buffy coats. The sequence links TRBV27 to TRBJ2-7; TRBD1 matches 9 bases in the middle. The CDR3 here reads CASNVPRDRDLYEQYF. The bases are TGTGCCAGCAATGTACCCCGGGACAGGGATCTCTACGAGCAGTACTTC.